The 9 T cell receptor beta chains presented below share a single source sample, sequenced in a study of tumor-infiltrating lymphocytes in primary liver carcinoma. Reverse transcription of approximately 0.55 ug total RNA with a constant-region primer produced TCR beta cDNA. Modified slightly, ARM-PCR produced TCR beta libraries over three nested multiplex PCR rounds. The opening two PCR rounds, ten to eleven cycles each, paired TRBV1-TRBV30 forward primers with a C-beta reverse primer. TCRdb itself ran the multiplex PCR reads through MiXCR, one entry per CDR3 protein. The sample includes roughly 70,000 distinct CDR3 sequences, approximately 74% of them seen just once. Joint extraction of RNA and DNA used roughly 18-34 mg of bulk tissue that was unsorted. What was sequenced was liver tumor tissue from sampling region 4. As to subset: tumor region T4, right-lateral pole. These TCRs come from a middle-aged man with primary liver carcinoma and hepatitis B virus infection.

This clonotype has a handful of counts. The chain is built from TRBV6-1 and TRBJ2-3, with a tentative D call TRBD2 (6 bases). The CDR3 is 16 amino acids. Between the trimmed V and J ends, which lost 1 base and 1 base, there was a span of 12 bases. Germline CDR1 reads MNHNS; CDR2 reads SASEGT. Written as DNA, the CDR3 is TGTGCCAGCAGTGAAGGGCGGGGACTTCGCACAGATACGCAGTATTTT. Translated: CASSEGRGLRTDTQYF.

Points on this clonotype: A much larger clone lies a single base off, so this may be a read error. The chain couples TRBV7-9 to TRBJ1-1, with D unresolved. Germline CDR1 reads SEHNR; CDR2 reads FQNEAQ (reference sequence). The CDR3 spans 12 residues. The CDR3 nucleotides read TGTGCCAGCAGCTGGGATAACACTGAAGATTTCTTT. Its protein product is CASSWDNTEDFF.

A remark on this clonotype: This clone may be a read error of a much larger clone one base away. The chain couples TRBV5-1 to TRBJ1-5; D is perhaps TRBD1 (5 bases). CDR1 SGHRS and CDR2 YFSETQ come from the germline V gene. This CDR3 contains 14 residues. In DNA form, the CDR3 reads TGCGCCAGCAACTTGGGGGACCTAAATCAGCCCCAGCATTTT. Its translation: CASNLGDLNQPQHF.

The rearrangement uses TRBV6-1 and TRBJ2-7; the match to TRBD2 covers 7 bases. This CDR3 has 14 residues. With 4 bases clipped from V and 3 bases from J, the junction kept 6 bases outside the gene matches. Germline V gene sequence: CDR1 MNHNS, CDR2 SASEGT. In DNA form, the CDR3 reads TGTGCCAGCAGTGCAAGACTAGCAGGCTACGAGCAGTACTTC. It encodes CASSARLAGYEQYF.

The chain links TRBV5-6 to TRBJ2-3, with 7 bases that match TRBD2. V was pared by 0 bases and J by 2 bases, with 3 bases of the junction left unmatched. Looked up from germline, CDR1 is SGHDT and CDR2 is YYEEEE. The CDR3 is made up of 15 amino acids. The CDR3 nucleotides read TGTGCCAGCAGCTTGGCGGGAGGACCCACAGATACGCAGTATTTT. Amino acid sequence: CASSLAGGPTDTQYF.

The genes are TRBV28 and TRBJ2-7; D not certain. Deletions cut 2 bases from V and 1 base from J, with 9 bases between. The CDR3 runs 14 residues. Looked up from germline, CDR1 is MDHEN and CDR2 is SYDVKM. The CDR3 sequence is CASSLTMSSYEQYF. The CDR3 DNA reads TGTGCCAGCAGTTTAACTATGTCATCCTACGAGCAGTACTTC.

This clonotype was observed at least ten times. This chain uses TRBV7-9 with TRBJ2-5; either TRBD1 or TRBD2 may fit D (5 bases each). This CDR3 region has 14 residues. V shed 4 bases and J shed 5 bases, with 14 bases lying between them. Germline CDR1 SEHNR, CDR2 FQNEAQ (reference sequence). The CDR3 is CASSSTAWGETQYF. For the CDR3, the DNA is TGTGCCAGCAGCTCGACAGCCTGGGGGGAGACCCAGTACTTC.

Remarks on this clonotype: At one end the junction does not follow the germline gene, possibly because of a read error. The V gene is TRBV5-1, the J gene TRBJ1-1; D gene unclear. The germline gives CDR1 SGHRS, CDR2 YFSETQ. The CDR3 loop spans 13 amino acids. CDR3 coding DNA: TGCGCCAGTAGCTTCGGTCCGAACACTGAAGTTTTCTTT. As protein: CASSFGPNTEVFF. The full variable domain, in which reference TRBV5-1 and TRBJ1-1 provide the parts outside the CDR3, is KAGVTQTPRYLIKTRGQQVTLSCSPISGHRSVSWYQQTPGQGLQFLFEYFSETQRNKGNFPGRFSGRQFSNSRSEMNVSTLELGDSALYLCASSFGPNTEVFFGQGTRLTVV.

About this clonotype: No conserved phenylalanine or tryptophan ends this CDR3, so it is likely a read error. The gene calls are TRBV4-2 and TRBJ2-2; tentatively, D is TRBD2 (5 bases). Germline CDR1 is LGHNA and CDR2 is YNFKEQ. The CDR3 totals 18 residues. The CDR3 sequence is CANSQQRFSQVNTGKLFS. The DNA of the CDR3 is TGTGCCAACAGCCAGCAGCGATTTAGTCAGGTGAACACCGGGAAGCTGTTTTCT.